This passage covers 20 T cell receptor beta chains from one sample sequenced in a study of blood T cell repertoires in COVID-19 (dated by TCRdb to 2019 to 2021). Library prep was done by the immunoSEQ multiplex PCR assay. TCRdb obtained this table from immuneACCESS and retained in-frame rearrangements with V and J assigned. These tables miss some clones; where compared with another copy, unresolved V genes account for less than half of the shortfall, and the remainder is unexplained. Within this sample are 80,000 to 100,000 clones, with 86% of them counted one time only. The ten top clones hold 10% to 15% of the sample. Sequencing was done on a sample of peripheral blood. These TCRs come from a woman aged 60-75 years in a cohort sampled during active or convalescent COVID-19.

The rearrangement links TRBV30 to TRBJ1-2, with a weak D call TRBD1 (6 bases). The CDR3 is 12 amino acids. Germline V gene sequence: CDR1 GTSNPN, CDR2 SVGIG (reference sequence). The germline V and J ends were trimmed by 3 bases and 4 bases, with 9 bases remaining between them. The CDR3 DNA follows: TGTGCCTGGAGAACAGGGAGCTATGGCTACACCTTC. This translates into CAWRTGSYGYTF.

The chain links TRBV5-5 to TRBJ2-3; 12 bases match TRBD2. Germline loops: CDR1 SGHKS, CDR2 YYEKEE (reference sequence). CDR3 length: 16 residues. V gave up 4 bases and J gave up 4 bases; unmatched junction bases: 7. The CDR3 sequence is CASSPASGRAADTQYF. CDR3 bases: TGTGCCAGCAGCCCAGCTAGCGGGAGGGCCGCAGATACGCAGTATTTT.

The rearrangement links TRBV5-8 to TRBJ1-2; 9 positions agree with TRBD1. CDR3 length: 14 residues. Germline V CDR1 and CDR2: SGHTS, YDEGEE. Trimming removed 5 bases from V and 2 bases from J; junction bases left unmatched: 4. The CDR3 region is CASRLQGANYGYTF. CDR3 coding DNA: TGTGCCAGCAGGCTACAGGGGGCGAACTATGGCTACACCTTC.

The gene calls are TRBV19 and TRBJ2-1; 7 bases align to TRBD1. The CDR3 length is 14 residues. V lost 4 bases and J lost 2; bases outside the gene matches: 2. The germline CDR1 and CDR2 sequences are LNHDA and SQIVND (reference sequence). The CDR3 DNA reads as TGTGCCAGTAGTAAAGGGACAGCCTACAATGAGCAGTTCTTC. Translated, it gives CASSKGTAYNEQFF.

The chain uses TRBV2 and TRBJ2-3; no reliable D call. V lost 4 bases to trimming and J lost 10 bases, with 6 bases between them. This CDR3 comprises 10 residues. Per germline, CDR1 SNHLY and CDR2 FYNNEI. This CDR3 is CASSGGAQYF. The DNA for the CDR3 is TGTGCCAGCAGTGGTGGAGCGCAGTATTTT.

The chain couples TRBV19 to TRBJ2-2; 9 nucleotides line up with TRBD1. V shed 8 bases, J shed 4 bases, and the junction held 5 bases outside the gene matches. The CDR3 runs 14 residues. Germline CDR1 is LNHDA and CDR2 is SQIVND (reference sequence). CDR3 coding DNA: TGTGCCAGTGGGGGACAGGGCTTCACCGGGGAGCTGTTTTTT. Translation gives CASGGQGFTGELFF.

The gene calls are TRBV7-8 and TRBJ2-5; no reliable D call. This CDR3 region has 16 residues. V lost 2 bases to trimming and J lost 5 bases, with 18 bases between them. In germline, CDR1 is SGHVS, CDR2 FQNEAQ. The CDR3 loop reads CASSLHLEAPGETQYF. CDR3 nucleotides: TGTGCCAGCAGCTTACATCTTGAGGCTCCCGGGGAGACCCAGTACTTC. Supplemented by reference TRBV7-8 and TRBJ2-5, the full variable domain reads GAGVSQSPRYKVAKRGQDVALRCDPISGHVSLFWYQQALGQGPEFLTYFQNEAQLDKSGLPSDRFFAERPEGSVSTLKIQRTQQEDSAVYLCASSLHLEAPGETQYFGPGTRLLVL.

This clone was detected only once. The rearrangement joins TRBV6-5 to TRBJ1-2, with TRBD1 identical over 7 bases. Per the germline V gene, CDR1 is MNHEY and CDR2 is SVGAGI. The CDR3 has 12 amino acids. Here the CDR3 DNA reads TGTGGTAGACAGGGAAAGGGCTATGGCTACACCTTC. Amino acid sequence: CGRQGKGYGYTF.

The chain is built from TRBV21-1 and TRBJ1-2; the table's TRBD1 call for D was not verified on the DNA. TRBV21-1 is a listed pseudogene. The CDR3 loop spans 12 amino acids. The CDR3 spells CASSKDSYGYTF. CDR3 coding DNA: TGTGCCAGCAGCAAAGACAGCTATGGCTACACCTTC.

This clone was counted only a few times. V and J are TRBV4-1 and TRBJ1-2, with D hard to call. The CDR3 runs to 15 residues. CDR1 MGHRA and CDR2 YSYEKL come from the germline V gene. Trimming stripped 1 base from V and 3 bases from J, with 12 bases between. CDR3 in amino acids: CASSQVSAEYYGYTF. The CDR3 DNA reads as TGCGCCAGCAGCCAAGTCTCTGCCGAGTACTATGGCTACACCTTC.

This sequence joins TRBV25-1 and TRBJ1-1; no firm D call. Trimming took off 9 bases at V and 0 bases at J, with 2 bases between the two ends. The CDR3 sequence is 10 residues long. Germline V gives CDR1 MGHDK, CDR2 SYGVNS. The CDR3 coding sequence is TGTGCCAGTATGAACACTGAAGCTTTCTTT. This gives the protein CASMNTEAFF.

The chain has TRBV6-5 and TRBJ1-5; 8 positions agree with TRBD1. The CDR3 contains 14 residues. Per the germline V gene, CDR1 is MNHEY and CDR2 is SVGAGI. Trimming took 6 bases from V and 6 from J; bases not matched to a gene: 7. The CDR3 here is CASRPDRASQPQHF. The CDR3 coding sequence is TGTGCCAGCAGGCCGGACAGGGCCTCTCAGCCCCAGCATTTT.

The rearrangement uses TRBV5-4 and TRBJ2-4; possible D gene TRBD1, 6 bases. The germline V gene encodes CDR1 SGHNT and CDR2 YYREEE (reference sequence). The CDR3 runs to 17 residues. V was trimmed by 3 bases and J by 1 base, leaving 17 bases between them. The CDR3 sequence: CASSSSSRQGAKNIQYF. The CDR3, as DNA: TGTGCCAGCAGCTCGAGCTCCCGCCAGGGGGCCAAAAACATTCAGTACTTC.

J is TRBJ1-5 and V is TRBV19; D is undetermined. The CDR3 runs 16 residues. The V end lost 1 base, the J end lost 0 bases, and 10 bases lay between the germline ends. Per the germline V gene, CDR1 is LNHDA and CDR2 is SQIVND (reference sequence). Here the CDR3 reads CASSIAYRNSNQPQHF. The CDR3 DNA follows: TGTGCCAGTAGTATAGCCTACAGAAATAGCAATCAGCCCCAGCATTTT.

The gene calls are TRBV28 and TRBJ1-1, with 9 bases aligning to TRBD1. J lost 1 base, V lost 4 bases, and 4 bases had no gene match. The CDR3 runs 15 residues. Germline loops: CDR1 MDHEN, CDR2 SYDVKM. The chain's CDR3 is CASSSQGATNTEAFF. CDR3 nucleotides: TGTGCCAGCAGTTCACAGGGGGCCACGAACACTGAAGCTTTCTTT.

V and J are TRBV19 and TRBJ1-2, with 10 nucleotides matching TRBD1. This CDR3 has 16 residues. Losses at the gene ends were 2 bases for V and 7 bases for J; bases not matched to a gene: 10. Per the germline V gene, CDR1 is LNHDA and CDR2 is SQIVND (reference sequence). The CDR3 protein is CASSIIGQGVRRGYTF. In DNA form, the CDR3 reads TGTGCCAGTAGTATAATTGGACAGGGGGTCCGGCGTGGCTACACCTTC.

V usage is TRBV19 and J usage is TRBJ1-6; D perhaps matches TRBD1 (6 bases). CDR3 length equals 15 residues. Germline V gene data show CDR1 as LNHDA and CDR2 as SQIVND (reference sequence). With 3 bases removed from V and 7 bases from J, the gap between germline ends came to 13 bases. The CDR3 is CASSIRPGVNSPLHF. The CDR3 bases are TGTGCCAGTAGTATTCGACCAGGGGTAAATTCACCCCTCCACTTT.

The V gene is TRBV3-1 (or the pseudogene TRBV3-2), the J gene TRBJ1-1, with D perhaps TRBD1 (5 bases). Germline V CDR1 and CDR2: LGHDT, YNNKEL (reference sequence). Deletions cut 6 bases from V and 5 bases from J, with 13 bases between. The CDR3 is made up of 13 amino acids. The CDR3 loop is CASRAQGGTEAFF. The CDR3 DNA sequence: TGTGCCAGCAGGGCTCAGGGAGGGACTGAAGCTTTCTTT.

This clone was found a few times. The CDR3 nucleotides are TGTGCCAGCAGTAGACTCACCGGGGAGCTGTTTTTT. Translated: CASSRLTGELFF. The rearrangement uses TRBV12-3 or TRBV12-4 and TRBJ2-2; D remains ambiguous. V gave up 5 bases and J gave up 4 bases, with 5 bases separating them. The CDR3 extends over 12 amino acids.

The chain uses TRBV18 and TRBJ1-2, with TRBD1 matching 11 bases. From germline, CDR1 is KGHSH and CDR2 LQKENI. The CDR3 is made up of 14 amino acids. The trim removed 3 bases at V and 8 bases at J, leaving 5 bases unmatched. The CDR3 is CASSPDRGPSGYTF. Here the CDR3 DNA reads TGTGCCAGCTCACCGGACAGGGGGCCGTCGGGCTACACCTTC. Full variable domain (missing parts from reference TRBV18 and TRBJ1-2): NAGVMQNPRHLVRRRGQEARLRCSPMKGHSHVYWYRQLPEEGLKFMVYLQKENIIDESGMPKERFSAEFPKEGPSILRIQQVVRGDSAAYFCASSPDRGPSGYTFGSGTRLTVV.